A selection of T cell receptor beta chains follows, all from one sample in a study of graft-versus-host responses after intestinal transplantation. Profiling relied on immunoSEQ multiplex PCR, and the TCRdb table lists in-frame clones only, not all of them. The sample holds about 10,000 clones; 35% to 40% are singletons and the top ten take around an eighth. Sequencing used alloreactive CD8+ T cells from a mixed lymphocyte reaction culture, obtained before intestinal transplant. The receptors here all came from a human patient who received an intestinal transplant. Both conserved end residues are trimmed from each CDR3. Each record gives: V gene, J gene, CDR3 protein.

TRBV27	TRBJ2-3	ASSFRLAGGSDTQY
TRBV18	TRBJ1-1	ASSSTNTEAF
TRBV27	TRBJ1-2	ASRKTGPYGYT
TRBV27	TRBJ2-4	ASSQDTRDIQY
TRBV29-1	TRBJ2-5	SARTGDGETQY
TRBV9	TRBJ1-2	ASSVDSSHYGYT
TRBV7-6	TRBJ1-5	ASSLGGGDQNQPQH
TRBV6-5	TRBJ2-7	ASSYSDSNTYEQY
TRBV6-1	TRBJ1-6	ASSGARDGGDSPLH
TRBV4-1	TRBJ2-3	ASSQSGPEGYTDTQY
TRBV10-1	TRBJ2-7	ASSDEGSYEQY
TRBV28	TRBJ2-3	ASSLWWTRYTDTQY
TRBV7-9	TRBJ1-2	ASSLGLRNYGYT
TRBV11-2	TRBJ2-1	ASSLDALAGDEQF
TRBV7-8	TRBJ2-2	ASSLVARRYTGELF
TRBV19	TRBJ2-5	ASTLSGGPEETQY
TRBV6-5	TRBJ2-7	ASSRDRARYEQY
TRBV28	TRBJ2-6	ASSASLGQHSGANVLT
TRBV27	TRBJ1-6	ASRGDIYNSPLH
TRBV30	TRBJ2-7	AWSDRVFSEQY
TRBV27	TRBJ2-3	ASSLGGYTQY
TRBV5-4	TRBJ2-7	ASSRDRGRNEQY
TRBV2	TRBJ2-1	ASSDGPSGEYNEQF
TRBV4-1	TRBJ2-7	ASSPSRGPTYEQY
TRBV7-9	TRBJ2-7	ASSPSYEQY
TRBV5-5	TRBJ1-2	ASSQTGGGLYGYT
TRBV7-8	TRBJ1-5	ASSRTGVPPQPQH
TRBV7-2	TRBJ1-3	ASSEAGASAPGNTIY
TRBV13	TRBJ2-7	ASSPGTGAYEQY
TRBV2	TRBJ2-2	ASSEVRGGPTGELF
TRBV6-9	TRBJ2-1	ASSYIGREGVDEQF
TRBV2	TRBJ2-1	ASSLGLAVASSYNEQF
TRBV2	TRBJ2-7	ASSGLRAGSYEQY
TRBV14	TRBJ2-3	ASSQAGLAVQDTQY
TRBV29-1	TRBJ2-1	STHDGGNEQF
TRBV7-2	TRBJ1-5	ASSLRRVVGIISNQPQH
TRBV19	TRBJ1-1	ASILDRNTEAF
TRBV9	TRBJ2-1	ASSVVSGDNEQF
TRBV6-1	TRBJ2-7	ASTHMDSYNEQY
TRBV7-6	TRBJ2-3	ASSITGTSGTDTQY
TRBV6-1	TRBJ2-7	ASSEGQRWEIGSYEQY
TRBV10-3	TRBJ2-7	AISDPNLDPDRGKQY
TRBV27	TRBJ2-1	ASSFGGGDYNEQF
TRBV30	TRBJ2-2	AWSVGSGELF
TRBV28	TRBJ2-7	ASSLGQGSYEQY
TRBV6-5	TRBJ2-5	ASSYGASQETQY
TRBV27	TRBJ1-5	ASSKLPPVRQPQH
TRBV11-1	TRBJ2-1	ASSLGLAAYNEQF
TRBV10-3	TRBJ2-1	AISGQVGDEQF
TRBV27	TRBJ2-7	ASSFLGQGYEQY
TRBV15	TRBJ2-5	ATSNRGDVETQY
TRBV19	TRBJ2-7	ASSIGSGPYEQY
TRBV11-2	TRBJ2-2	ASSGAPVAANTGELF
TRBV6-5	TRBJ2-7	ASSAYRVRPYEQY
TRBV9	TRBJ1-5	ASSEGGGGQPQH
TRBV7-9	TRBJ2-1	ASSLVRVVAYNEQF
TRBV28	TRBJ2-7	ASSTITTGITGYEQY
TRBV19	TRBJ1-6	ASSQRDSPLH
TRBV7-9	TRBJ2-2	ASSLPSRVGTGELF
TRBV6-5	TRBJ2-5	ASSYSMGAETQY